This T cell receptor beta chain was sequenced during a study of blood T cell repertoires in COVID-19. In the study overall: From the United States, Italy and Spain came samples of acute and convalescent COVID-19.

Repertoires were generated with immunoSEQ multiplex PCR, while TCRdb's copy carries only in-frame clones and drops some. The data contain 200,000 to 300,000 clones, roughly nine tenths of them singletons. The source of this sequence is a middle-aged man who had recovered from COVID-19. Sequences were obtained from peripheral blood.

CDR3 loop: CASSRTGETQYF. The CDR3, as DNA: TGTGCCAGCAGCAGGACTGGAGAGACCCAGTACTTC. V is TRBV5-4 and J is TRBJ2-5, with D perhaps matching TRBD2 (5 bases). Trimming removed 4 bases at V and 4 bases at J, with 8 bases between. The CDR3 is made up of 12 amino acids. Germline V gene lookup returns CDR1 SGHNT and CDR2 YYREEE (reference sequence).